Listed below are T cell receptor beta chains from one sample, sequenced in a study of regulatory T cells in long-lasting Graves disease. TCRdb redid the calling of the multiplex PCR reads with MiXCR, one entry per CDR3 protein. The sample includes about 440,000 distinct CDR3 sequences, 15% to 20% of them seen just once. The same data also went into a second study, on T cells in Graves' hyperthyroidism and ophthalmopathy.

Sequencing used peripheral blood mononuclear cells (PBMCs), obtained at new diagnosis, from a patient treated with antithyroid drugs. The receptors come from a woman aged 30 to 39 with Graves disease. Both conserved end residues are trimmed from each CDR3. A D gene is named only where the DNA matches it firmly. Part of the rows lack a size; the others show once, few, many or a class for expanded clones.

CDR3 length: 14; clone size: -; V gene: TRBV2; D gene: -; J gene: TRBJ1-6; CDR3 protein: ASRQFFSSYNSPLH
CDR3 length: 13; clone size: many; V gene: TRBV28; D gene: TRBD2; J gene: TRBJ2-1; CDR3 protein: ASSPGTSSYNEQF
CDR3 length: 12; clone size: -; V gene: TRBV4-3; D gene: -; J gene: TRBJ1-6; CDR3 protein: ASSQVLTNSPRH
CDR3 length: 11; clone size: many; V gene: TRBV20-1; D gene: -; J gene: TRBJ1-5; CDR3 protein: SVTEESNQPQH
CDR3 length: 13; clone size: many; V gene: TRBV15; D gene: -; J gene: TRBJ2-1; CDR3 protein: ATSRDPASYNEQF
CDR3 length: 13; clone size: many; V gene: TRBV4-3; D gene: TRBD2; J gene: TRBJ2-1; CDR3 protein: ASSRSSGDYNEQF
CDR3 length: 12; clone size: many; V gene: TRBV12-3/TRBV12-4; D gene: -; J gene: TRBJ1-1; CDR3 protein: ASRDSGWVTEAF
CDR3 length: 16; clone size: many; V gene: TRBV20-1; D gene: -; J gene: TRBJ2-1; CDR3 protein: SAREEGGGLRGYNEQF
CDR3 length: 12; clone size: few; V gene: TRBV6-1; D gene: -; J gene: TRBJ2-5; CDR3 protein: ASRNTGPGGAQY
CDR3 length: 16; clone size: many; V gene: TRBV3-1; D gene: TRBD2; J gene: TRBJ2-1; CDR3 protein: ASSHPSTSGVVGNEQF
CDR3 length: 12; clone size: -; V gene: TRBV29-1; D gene: TRBD1; J gene: TRBJ2-7; CDR3 protein: SVSQGTASDEQY
CDR3 length: 12; clone size: few; V gene: TRBV7-9; D gene: -; J gene: TRBJ2-7; CDR3 protein: ASSLAQISYEQY
CDR3 length: 12; clone size: few; V gene: TRBV20-1; D gene: -; J gene: TRBJ2-7; CDR3 protein: SAKTVGRFHEQY
CDR3 length: 14; clone size: many; V gene: TRBV3-1; D gene: TRBD2; J gene: TRBJ2-5; CDR3 protein: ASSYRRTSGQETQY
CDR3 length: 16; clone size: -; V gene: TRBV3-1; D gene: -; J gene: TRBJ1-1; CDR3 protein: ASSQVSRQIYKNTEAF
CDR3 length: 13; clone size: -; V gene: TRBV7-2; D gene: TRBD1; J gene: TRBJ1-1; CDR3 protein: ASSNRQGRGSEAF
CDR3 length: 14; clone size: -; V gene: TRBV6-2/TRBV6-3; D gene: TRBD1; J gene: TRBJ1-1; CDR3 protein: ASSEHTGGDYTEAF